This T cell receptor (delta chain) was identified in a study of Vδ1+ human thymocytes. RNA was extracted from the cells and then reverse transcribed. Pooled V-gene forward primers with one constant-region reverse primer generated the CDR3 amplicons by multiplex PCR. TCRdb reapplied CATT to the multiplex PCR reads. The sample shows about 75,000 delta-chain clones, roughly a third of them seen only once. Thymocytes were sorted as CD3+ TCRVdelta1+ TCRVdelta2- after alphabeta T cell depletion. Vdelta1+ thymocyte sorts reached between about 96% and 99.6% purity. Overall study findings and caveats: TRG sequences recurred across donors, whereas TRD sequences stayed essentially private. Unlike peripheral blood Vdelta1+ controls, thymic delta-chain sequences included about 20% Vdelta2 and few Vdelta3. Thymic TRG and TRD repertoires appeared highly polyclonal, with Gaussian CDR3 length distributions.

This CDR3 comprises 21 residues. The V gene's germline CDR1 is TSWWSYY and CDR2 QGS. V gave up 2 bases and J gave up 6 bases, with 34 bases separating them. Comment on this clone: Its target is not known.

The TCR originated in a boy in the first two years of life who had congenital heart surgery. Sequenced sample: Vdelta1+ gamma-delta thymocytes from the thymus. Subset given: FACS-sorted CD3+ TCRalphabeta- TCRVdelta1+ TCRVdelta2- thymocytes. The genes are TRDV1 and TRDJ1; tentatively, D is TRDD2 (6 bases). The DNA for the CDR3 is TGTGCTCTTGGGGAATACTGCCTTCCCTGGGCCATTAGGGGCCCCCCGAATAAACTCATCTTT. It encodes CALGEYCLPWAIRGPPNKLIF.